This T cell receptor beta chain was captured by sequencing in a study of Graves' ophthalmopathy and Graves' hyperthyroidism. The study, taken as a whole, reports: Appearing in blood as well were most expanded thyroid clonotypes above 0.001 frequency.

Diagnosis relied on clinical symptoms, serum thyroxine, TRAb, thyroid ultrasound and orbital computed tomography. RNA served as the template for amplifying TCR beta CDR3 regions. HTBI-primed first-round RT-PCR preceded second-round multiplex PCR. TCRdb ran MiXCR on the multiplex PCR reads and lists one entry per CDR3 protein. The data hold 350,000 to 450,000 distinct CDR3 sequences, with more than 20% observed a single time. This clonotype was observed many times. Its antigen remains unidentified. The sample was peripheral blood. The source is a woman aged 18-35 years with stable Graves' hyperthyroidism.

CDR3 sequence (DNA): TGCGCCAGCAGCCGAGTAACAGGGTTACCCTCCTACGAGCAGTACTTC. As protein: CASSRVTGLPSYEQYF. The V gene is TRBV4-1, the J gene TRBJ2-7, with D tentatively TRBD1 (6 bases). This CDR3 has 16 amino acids. The ends were cut back, 4 bases at V and 0 bases at J, with 16 bases in the middle. CDR1 MGHRA and CDR2 YSYEKL come from the germline V gene.